The 27 T cell receptor beta chains listed next were all sequenced from one sample in a study of T cell repertoires in cytomegalovirus infection. Using its own MiXCR run on the reads, TCRdb lists one record per CDR3 protein. The data contain 200,000 to 250,000 distinct CDR3 sequences, about 38% of them singletons. No cognate antigen is known for these TCRs. The sequenced sample was CD8+ T cells from cultured PBMCs, obtained from culture after CMV antigen stimulation. The receptors shown here come from a human donor in good health (CMV status not recorded). Some clones in this sample may be carry-over from other donors' samples.

The gene calls are TRBV6-5 and TRBJ2-4, with D possibly being TRBD2 (6 bases). The CDR3 is 16 residues long. Trimming cost V 6 bases and J 8 bases, with 23 bases left between them. Germline V gives CDR1 MNHEY, CDR2 SVGAGI. In nucleotides, the CDR3 is TGTGCCAGCAGGCCCCGGGAGTATCGGGTAACAGACATTCAGTACTTC. This codes for CASRPREYRVTDIQYF.

This chain connects TRBV4-1 to TRBJ1-1; a possible D gene is TRBD1 (5 bases). The germline gives CDR1 MGHRA, CDR2 YSYEKL. V was pared by 4 bases and J by 3 bases, with 21 bases between. The CDR3 consists of 17 residues. CDR3 sequence (DNA): TGCGCCAGCAGCCGACATCCCCCTCGGGGCGCGGACACTGAAGCTTTCTTT. Its translation is CASSRHPPRGADTEAFF.

The chain is built from TRBV20-1 and TRBJ1-6; no clear D. Germline V gene data show CDR1 as DFQATT and CDR2 as SNEGSKA (reference sequence). This CDR3 spans 14 amino acids. V lost 3 bases, J lost 6 bases, and 12 bases lay in between. The CDR3 bases are TGCAGTGCTAGTCCGGGGAGAACTAATTCACCCCTCCACTTT. Encoded protein: CSASPGRTNSPLHF.

The chain employs TRBV19 and TRBJ2-1; D gene ambiguous. The CDR3 extends over 16 amino acids. The V end was cut by 5 bases, the J end by 0 bases, with 14 bases between. Germline loops: CDR1 LNHDA, CDR2 SQIVND (reference sequence). In DNA form, the CDR3 reads TGTGCCAGTAGTCCCCGAAAAAAGCACTCCTACAATGAGCAGTTCTTC. Translating it yields CASSPRKKHSYNEQFF.

This chain connects TRBV7-8 to TRBJ2-2; D remains ambiguous. The ends were cut back, 2 bases at V and 3 bases at J, with 16 bases in the middle. CDR3 size: 17 residues. Germline V gene lookup returns CDR1 SGHVS and CDR2 FQNEAQ. The CDR3 spells CASSLISGRKDTGELFF. In DNA, the CDR3 is TGTGCCAGCAGCTTAATATCCGGGCGTAAGGACACCGGGGAGCTGTTTTTT.

V usage is TRBV10-3 and J usage is TRBJ1-5; D remains unclear. V was shortened by 2 bases and J by 0 bases, with 8 bases between the two germline ends. Germline V gene lookup returns CDR1 ENHRY and CDR2 SYGVKD. The CDR3 is made up of 15 amino acids. The CDR3 here is CAISEHGGSNQPQHF. The CDR3 DNA is TGTGCCATCAGTGAGCACGGTGGTAGCAATCAGCCCCAGCATTTT.

The chain combines TRBV27 with TRBJ2-1; 7 bases match TRBD1. V trimming: 5 bases; J trimming: 0 bases; junction bases outside the gene matches: 4. The CDR3 contains 15 residues. Germline V gene data show CDR1 as MNHEY and CDR2 as SMNVEV (reference sequence). The DNA for the CDR3 is TGTGCCAGCAGTACGACAGGGTACTCCTACAATGAGCAGTTCTTC. Translation: CASSTTGYSYNEQFF.

The chain is built from TRBV12-3 or TRBV12-4 and TRBJ1-4; D unclear. Deletions cut 3 bases from V and 4 bases from J, with 0 bases between. This CDR3 contains 11 residues. The CDR3 sequence: CASSFNEKLFF. The CDR3, as DNA: TGTGCCAGCAGTTTTAATGAAAAACTGTTTTTT.

This chain connects TRBV10-3 to TRBJ1-1; D may be TRBD1 (6 bases). The CDR3 has 15 amino acids. V was cut by 3 bases and J by 4 bases, with 15 bases left in between. Germline lookup yields CDR1 ENHRY and CDR2 SYGVKD. The CDR3 DNA follows: TGTGCCATCAGTGACTTCGTCGGGGGGCTCACTGAAGCTTTCTTT. As protein: CAISDFVGGLTEAFF.

The chain is built from TRBV2 and TRBJ2-1, with a weak D call TRBD1 (5 bases). V lost 1 base, J lost 0 bases, and 13 bases lay in between. Looked up from germline, CDR1 is SNHLY and CDR2 is FYNNEI. The CDR3 extends over 17 amino acids. The CDR3 region is CASSEVTAFLSYNEQFF. The DNA for the CDR3 is TGTGCCAGCAGTGAAGTGACAGCGTTTCTCTCCTACAATGAGCAGTTCTTC.

Regarding this clonotype: A read error may account for a junction end that differs from germline. The V gene is TRBV18, the J gene TRBJ2-6, with D possibly matching TRBD1 (5 bases). This CDR3 contains 16 residues. Germline assignment: CDR1 KGHSH and CDR2 LQKENI. This chain's CDR3 is CASSPPQGRGANVLTF. DNA for the CDR3: TGTGCAAGCTCACCACCCCAGGGTCGTGGGGCCAACGTCCTGACTTTC.

Remarks on this clonotype: This may arise from a read error, as a much more abundant clone is one base away. V usage is TRBV7-8 and J usage is TRBJ2-3; D might be TRBD1 (5 bases). Germline CDR1 and CDR2: SGHVS and FQNEAQ. V shed 2 bases and J shed 2 bases, with 11 bases lying between them. The CDR3 contains 15 residues. As DNA, the CDR3 is TGTGCCAGCAGCTTATACATGGGGCCCACAGATACGCAGTATTTT. This translates into CASSLYMGPTDTQYF.

This clonotype was detected a few times. V and J are TRBV11-2 and TRBJ2-4; 8 nucleotides align to TRBD2. CDR3 size: 15 residues. CDR1 is SGHAT and CDR2 is FQNNGV in the germline V gene. V lost 5 bases to trimming and J lost 3 bases; unmatched junction nucleotides: 6. In DNA, the CDR3 is TGTGCCAGCAGCCCGGCCGGGACTAGCAAAAACATTCAGTACTTC. Protein sequence: CASSPAGTSKNIQYF.

This clonotype was counted ten times or more. V gene TRBV7-9 combines with J gene TRBJ2-7; D perhaps matches TRBD1 (6 bases). CDR3 length: 13 amino acids. Per germline, CDR1 SEHNR and CDR2 FQNEAQ (reference sequence). V lost 1 base to trimming and J lost 6 bases, with 10 bases between them. As DNA, the CDR3 is TGTGCCAGCAGCTTAGAATGGGGGCCCGAGCAGTACTTC. Residues: CASSLEWGPEQYF.

Concerning this clonotype: A much larger clone lies one base from this, so it may be a read error. Since the CDR3 does not end with the conserved phenylalanine or tryptophan, this likely comes from a read error. The chain uses TRBV7-8 and TRBJ2-3; 8 bases fit TRBD1. The CDR3 is 16 residues long. Germline CDR1 SGHVS, CDR2 FQNEAQ. V gave up 3 bases and J gave up 3 bases; unmatched junction bases: 8. The CDR3 DNA reads as TGTGCCAGCAGCTTTCAGGGGGCGGTAGGGACAGATACGCAGTATTCT. This codes for CASSFQGAVGTDTQYS.

This clonotype has more than one count but fewer than ten. V is TRBV7-9 and J is TRBJ1-2; the match to TRBD1 covers 7 bases. With V trimmed by 3 bases and J by 4 bases, 8 bases remained unmatched. This CDR3 is 15 amino acids long. CDR1 and CDR2 (germline): SEHNR, FQNEAQ (reference sequence). In nucleotides, the CDR3 is TGTGCCAGCAGCTTCCGGGACAGACATTCCTATGGCTACACCTTC. This gives the protein CASSFRDRHSYGYTF.

This clonotype appeared a few times. V and J are TRBV4-1 and TRBJ2-1; TRBD2 matches 7 bases. The CDR3 is made up of 16 amino acids. In germline, CDR1 is MGHRA, CDR2 YSYEKL. The junction had 10 bases not matched to a gene; V was cut back by 4 bases and J by 4 bases. CDR3 protein: CASSRASGAAYNEQFF. The CDR3 DNA follows: TGCGCCAGCAGCCGGGCCAGCGGGGCTGCGTACAATGAGCAGTTCTTC.

This clonotype was counted at least ten times. The chain employs TRBV7-8 and TRBJ2-5; TRBD2 agrees at 11 bases. The V gene's germline CDR1 is SGHVS and CDR2 FQNEAQ. The CDR3 covers 16 residues. Trimming cost V 1 base and J 5 bases; bases outside gene matches: 6. The CDR3 DNA sequence: TGTGCCAGCAGCTTAGAGGGACTAGCGGTGGGGGAGACCCAGTACTTC. It translates to CASSLEGLAVGETQYF.

A few counts support this clonotype. The V and J genes are TRBV3-1 and TRBJ2-7; TRBD2 might be the D (6 bases). The ends were cut back, 1 base at V and 7 bases at J, with 17 bases in the middle. The CDR3 runs to 15 residues. CDR1 and CDR2 (germline): LGHDT, YNNKEL (reference sequence). Here the CDR3 reads CASSQGRGRGLEQYF. CDR3 sequence (DNA): TGTGCCAGCAGCCAAGGCCGCGGTCGGGGGTTAGAGCAGTACTTC.

The V gene is TRBV20-1, the J gene TRBJ1-5, with TRBD1 identical over 8 bases. The CDR3 runs to 12 residues. V lost 6 bases, J lost 4 bases, and 2 bases stayed unmatched. Germline values: CDR1 DFQATT, CDR2 SNEGSKA (reference sequence). Here the CDR3 DNA reads TGCAGTGCGACAGGGGAAAATCAGCCCCAGCATTTT. This codes for CSATGENQPQHF.

The V and J genes are TRBV5-1 and TRBJ2-1, with 8 bases identical to TRBD2. Germline V gene sequence: CDR1 SGHRS, CDR2 YFSETQ. The length of the CDR3 is 15 residues. V lost 0 bases and J lost 7; bases outside the gene matches: 6. The DNA for the CDR3 is TGCGCCAGCAGCTTGGATCTAGCGGGCCCTAATGAGCAGTTCTTC. It specifies CASSLDLAGPNEQFF.

As concerns this clonotype: A much larger clonotype is one base distant, so this may be a read error. The chain links TRBV7-2 to TRBJ2-5, with 7 bases fitting TRBD2. Unmatched junction bases numbered 16, after V lost 5 bases and J lost 7 bases. Germline CDR1 reads SGHTA; CDR2 reads FQGNSA. The CDR3 is 16 residues long. This CDR3 is CASSPIVGGPGGTQYF. The CDR3 DNA reads as TGTGCCAGCAGCCCGATAGTGGGAGGGCCCGGAGGGACCCAGTACTTC.

The rearrangement uses TRBV6-5 and TRBJ2-5, with D perhaps matching TRBD1 or TRBD2 (5 bases each). With 5 bases removed from V and 3 bases from J, the gap between germline ends came to 13 bases. The CDR3 is 14 amino acids. The germline V gene encodes CDR1 MNHEY and CDR2 SVGAGI. The DNA for the CDR3 is TGTGCCAGCAGTAAGGACTGGGGCGAAGAGACCCAGTACTTC. Encoded protein: CASSKDWGEETQYF.

The chain employs TRBV6-5 and TRBJ2-6, with D possibly being TRBD1 (5 bases). The germline V gene has CDR1 MNHEY and CDR2 SVGAGI. Trimming cost V 10 bases and J 2 bases, with 18 bases left between them. CDR3 length: 16 residues. The CDR3 protein is CANSLSEGAGANVLTF. The CDR3 region has the DNA TGTGCCAACTCCTTGTCGGAAGGGGCTGGGGCCAACGTCCTGACTTTC.

This rearrangement joins TRBV5-4 to TRBJ2-7; 11 bases align to TRBD2. Trimming removed 2 bases from V and 4 bases from J; junction bases left unmatched: 2. Germline CDR1 SGHNT, CDR2 YYREEE (reference sequence). The CDR3 is 14 amino acids. CDR3 in DNA: TGTGCCAGCAGCTTTAGCGGGGGGGAATACGAGCAGTACTTC. It translates to CASSFSGGEYEQYF. The whole variable domain, remainder taken from reference TRBV5-4 and TRBJ2-7, is ETGVTQSPTHLIKTRGQQVTLRCSSQSGHNTVSWYQQALGQGPQFIFQYYREEENGRGNFPPRFSGLQFPNYSSELNVNALELDDSALYLCASSFSGGEYEQYFGPGTRLTVT.

This clonotype has just a few counts. The chain couples TRBV19 to TRBJ2-7; the D is unclear. V was trimmed by 3 bases and J by 8 bases, leaving 8 bases between them. This CDR3 is 11 amino acids long. CDR1 is LNHDA, CDR2 SQIVND, per germline (reference sequence). The CDR3 protein is CASSIGSKQYF. The CDR3 nucleotides are TGTGCCAGTAGTATTGGGTCAAAGCAGTACTTC.

The chain recombines TRBV27 with TRBJ2-7, with TRBD1 matching over 11 bases. This CDR3 comprises 15 residues. Trimming removed 3 bases from V and 0 bases from J; junction bases left unmatched: 1. Germline assignment: CDR1 MNHEY and CDR2 SMNVEV (reference sequence). The DNA of the CDR3 is TGTGCCAGCAGTTTCGGACAGGGGGCCTCCTACGAGCAGTACTTC. This gives the protein CASSFGQGASYEQYF.